The next 8 T cell receptor beta chains were all read from a single sample in a study of identical twins. TCRdb re-derived calls from the 5' RACE reads in MiXCR, one entry per CDR3 protein. In the table there are 450,000 to 500,000 distinct CDR3 sequences, roughly 13% of which are singletons. These data also featured in a second study, about yellow fever vaccine responses in identical twins.

Sequencing input: CD4+ T cells sorted from blood. These receptors were obtained from a woman in her late teens or twenties in good health.

In this sample, this clonotype turned up a few times. The chain joins TRBV20-1 to TRBJ2-1; 9 positions agree with TRBD2. Germline-derived CDR1 and CDR2 are DFQATT and SNEGSKA (reference sequence). The CDR3 runs 16 residues. J lost 4 bases, V lost 3 bases, and 10 bases had no gene match. The CDR3 sequence is CSARGPSGVFYNEQFF. The CDR3 nucleotides read TGCAGTGCTAGGGGGCCTAGCGGGGTATTTTACAATGAGCAGTTCTTC.

This rearrangement joins TRBV12-3 or TRBV12-4 to TRBJ2-1; D may be TRBD2 (6 bases). The CDR3 contains 16 residues. Trimming took off 6 bases at V and 2 bases at J, with 17 bases between the two ends. The CDR3 sequence: CASSLFSGATYNEQFF. The CDR3, as DNA: TGTGCCAGCAGCCTCTTTAGCGGAGCCACCTACAATGAGCAGTTCTTC.

This chain joins TRBV15 and TRBJ2-1; D is ambiguous. The V gene lost 1 base and the J gene lost 12 bases, with 10 bases spanning the gap. The CDR3 length is 12 residues. The germline V gene encodes CDR1 LNHNV and CDR2 YYDKDF (reference sequence). DNA for the CDR3: TGTGCCACCAGCAGAGCGACATTAACGCAGTTCTTC. It yields the protein CATSRATLTQFF.

V gene TRBV6-1 combines with J gene TRBJ2-1; TRBD2 might be the D (5 bases). Trimming took off 7 bases at V and 5 bases at J, with 21 bases between the two ends. The CDR3 length is 16 residues. In germline, CDR1 is MNHNS, CDR2 SASEGT. CDR3 DNA: TGTGCCAGCACGAAACGAGTAGGGAGAGGCGACAATGAGCAGTTCTTC. This encodes CASTKRVGRGDNEQFF.

The chain has TRBV7-2 and TRBJ2-1; D is possibly TRBD1 or TRBD2 (6 bases each). V shed 1 base and J shed 8 bases, with 18 bases lying between them. CDR3 size: 16 residues. Germline values: CDR1 SGHTA, CDR2 FQGNSA. The CDR3 protein is CASSLEGGSLSHEQFF. CDR3 bases: TGTGCCAGCAGCTTAGAAGGGGGGTCCCTAAGCCATGAGCAGTTCTTC.

This clonotype has a count of ten or more. The genes are TRBV20-1 and TRBJ2-7; a weak D match, TRBD2 (5 bases). The CDR3 covers 14 residues. Germline lookup yields CDR1 DFQATT and CDR2 SNEGSKA (reference sequence). Deletions cut 2 bases from V and 0 bases from J, with 11 bases between. CDR3 loop: CSARRPTTSYEQYF. The CDR3 DNA sequence: TGCAGTGCTAGACGCCCGACTACCTCCTACGAGCAGTACTTC.

This clonotype was counted between two and nine times. The J gene is TRBJ2-2, the V gene TRBV20-1; 8 bases map to TRBD2. J lost 6 bases, V lost 1 base, and 10 bases had no gene match. The germline CDR1 and CDR2 sequences are DFQATT and SNEGSKA (reference sequence). The CDR3 is 16 residues long. CDR3 loop: CSARAGTRSGPGELFF. DNA of the CDR3: TGCAGTGCTAGAGCCGGGACTAGAAGTGGCCCCGGGGAGCTGTTTTTT.

This clonotype was detected a few times. The CDR3 DNA reads as TGTGCCAGCAGCCCGTATCGTCGGGACACAGATACGCAGTATTTT. Residues: CASSPYRRDTDTQYF. The chain recombines TRBV5-6 with TRBJ2-3; D is perhaps TRBD2 (5 bases). Trimming cost V 4 bases and J 2 bases, with 14 bases left between them. From germline, CDR1 is SGHDT and CDR2 YYEEEE. The CDR3 sequence is 15 residues long.